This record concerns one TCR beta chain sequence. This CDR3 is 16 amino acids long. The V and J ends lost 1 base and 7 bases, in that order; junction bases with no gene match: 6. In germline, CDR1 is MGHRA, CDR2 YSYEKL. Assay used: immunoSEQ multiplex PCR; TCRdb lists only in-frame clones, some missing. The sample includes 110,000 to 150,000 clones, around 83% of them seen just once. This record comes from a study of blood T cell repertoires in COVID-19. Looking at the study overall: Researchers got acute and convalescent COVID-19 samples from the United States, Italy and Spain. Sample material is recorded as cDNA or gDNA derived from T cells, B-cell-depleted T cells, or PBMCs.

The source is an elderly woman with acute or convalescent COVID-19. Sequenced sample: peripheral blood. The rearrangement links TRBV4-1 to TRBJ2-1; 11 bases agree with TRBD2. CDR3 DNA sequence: TGCGCCAGCAGCCAAGTTAGCGGGAGGGCCCTAAATGAGCAGTTCTTC. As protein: CASSQVSGRALNEQFF.